These 15 T cell receptor beta chains were sequenced from one sample in a study of control samples from healthy donors and cancer patients (dated by TCRdb to 2020 to 2021). Library creation used the immunoSEQ multiplex PCR assay. TCRdb re-hosts the immuneACCESS table, in-frame sequences only. Its copies lack some clones; in the studies checked, an unresolved V gene accounts for under half of them, and the cause for the rest is not known. The sample table contains roughly 100,000 clones; only one count was recorded for 92% of them. 2% to 2.5% of the sample lies in the top ten. Sequenced sample: blood. These receptors came from a woman aged 18-29 years in good health.

The chain links TRBV10-1 to TRBJ2-7; 8 bases map to TRBD1. The trim removed 5 bases at V and 1 base at J, leaving 4 bases unmatched. Germline CDR1 WNHNN, CDR2 SYGVQD (reference sequence). This CDR3 is built from 14 residues. CDR3 sequence reads: CASSCGQGSYEQYF. The CDR3 DNA sequence: TGCGCCAGCAGTTGTGGACAGGGATCCTACGAGCAGTACTTC.

V is TRBV5-1 and J is TRBJ2-5; 8 nucleotides align to TRBD2. CDR1 and CDR2 (germline): SGHRS, YFSETQ. The ends lost 7 bases at V and 4 bases at J; junction bases unmatched: 9. The CDR3 contains 14 residues. CDR3 residues: CASRAGLAGETQYF. The CDR3 DNA sequence: TGCGCCAGCCGCGCCGGGCTAGCGGGAGAGACCCAGTACTTC.

This chain uses TRBV20-1 with TRBJ1-1; perhaps TRBD1 as D (5 bases). The CDR3 runs to 12 residues. Germline lookup yields CDR1 DFQATT and CDR2 SNEGSKA (reference sequence). With 3 bases removed from V and 5 bases from J, the gap between germline ends came to 10 bases. This CDR3 reads CSASQGDTEAFF. CDR3 sequence (DNA): TGCAGTGCTAGTCAGGGAGATACTGAAGCTTTCTTT.

The rearrangement joins TRBV4-1 to TRBJ1-2; no clear D. V was cut by 4 bases and J by 6 bases, with 12 bases left in between. This CDR3 spans 13 amino acids. CDR1 is MGHRA and CDR2 is YSYEKL in the germline V gene. CDR3 sequence: CASSLGPSDGYTF. The CDR3 nucleotides read TGCGCCAGCAGCCTTGGACCGTCCGATGGCTACACCTTC.

This clone showed up just once. This CDR3 reads CSGRFSANEKLFF. The CDR3 DNA sequence: TGCAGCGGGCGGTTCTCGGCTAATGAAAAACTGTTTTTT. J is TRBJ1-4 and V is TRBV29-1; D not certain. CDR1 is SQVTM and CDR2 is ANQGSEA in the germline V gene. Trimming removed 7 bases at V and 3 bases at J, with 12 bases between. CDR3 size: 13 residues.

The chain couples TRBV6-5 to TRBJ2-5; possible D gene TRBD1, 5 bases. Germline values: CDR1 MNHEY, CDR2 SVGAGI. The CDR3 extends over 13 amino acids. Between the trimmed V and J ends, which lost 6 bases and 4 bases, there was a span of 12 bases. CDR3 nucleotide sequence: TGTGCCAGCAGAAAAACAGGTTTAGAGACCCAGTACTTC. It yields the protein CASRKTGLETQYF.

The table lists this clone with a count of one. The chain employs TRBV28 and TRBJ1-5; D ambiguous. Germline V CDR1 and CDR2: MDHEN, SYDVKM. This CDR3 is 14 amino acids long. V shed 3 bases and J shed 3 bases, with 9 bases lying between them. This CDR3 is CASSFPQANQPQHF. The CDR3 bases are TGTGCCAGCAGTTTCCCCCAGGCCAATCAGCCCCAGCATTTT. Supplemented by reference TRBV28 and TRBJ1-5, the full variable domain reads DVKVTQSSRYLVKRTGEKVFLECVQDMDHENMFWYRQDPGLGLRLIYFSYDVKMKEKGDIPEGYSVSREKKERFSLILESASTNQTSMYLCASSFPQANQPQHFGDGTRLSIL.

The V and J genes are TRBV5-1 and TRBJ2-1, with 8 nucleotides matching TRBD2. The CDR3 totals 16 residues. CDR1 is SGHRS and CDR2 is YFSETQ in the germline V gene. Unmatched junction bases numbered 9, after V lost 5 bases and J lost 2 bases. CDR3 protein: CASRPPTGGAYNEQFF. The CDR3 bases are TGCGCCAGCAGACCACCCACGGGGGGGGCCTACAATGAGCAGTTCTTC.

The chain's CDR3 is CASGLVTGRSGNTIYF. The CDR3 region has the DNA TGTGCTAGTGGTTTGGTAACAGGTCGATCTGGAAACACCATATATTTT. The chain is built from TRBV12-5 and TRBJ1-3; tentative D call: TRBD1 (5 bases). CDR1 and CDR2 from the germline V gene are LGHNT and FRNRAP. Trimming cost V 0 bases and J 1 base, with 10 bases left between them. The CDR3 consists of 16 residues.

The chain carries TRBV29-1 and TRBJ1-2, with D uncertain. CDR3 length equals 11 residues. CDR1 and CDR2 from the germline V gene are SQVTM and ANQGSEA. V lost 5 bases and J lost 7, with 11 bases in between. CDR3 residues: CSVNGGVGYTF. CDR3 nucleotide sequence: TGCAGCGTTAATGGTGGGGTTGGCTACACCTTC.

The chain recombines TRBV7-8 with TRBJ2-7, with no clear D. The CDR3 length is 13 residues. Looked up from germline, CDR1 is SGHVS and CDR2 is FQNEAQ. Trimming removed 3 bases at V and 2 bases at J, with 8 bases between. DNA for the CDR3: TGTGCCAGCAGCTTGCGGACGGCCTACGAGCAGTACTTC. Translation: CASSLRTAYEQYF.

The chain uses TRBV2 and TRBJ1-5, with no clear D. This CDR3 contains 16 residues. Germline V CDR1 and CDR2: SNHLY, FYNNEI. V lost 8 bases, J lost 2 bases, and 19 bases lay in between. Written as DNA, the CDR3 is TGTGCCAGCCCTATCATCTGGTTTCGGTGCAATCAGCCCCAGCATTTT. It yields the protein CASPIIWFRCNQPQHF.

V and J are TRBV18 and TRBJ1-2; D is perhaps TRBD1 (5 bases). The CDR3 sequence is 14 residues long. Germline lookup yields CDR1 KGHSH and CDR2 LQKENI. V shed 3 bases and J shed 3 bases, with 11 bases lying between them. The CDR3 reads CASSPDLTDYGYTF. Here the CDR3 DNA reads TGTGCCAGCTCACCCGATTTGACAGACTATGGCTACACCTTC.

The gene calls are TRBV28 and TRBJ1-1, with D uncertain. The CDR3 is made up of 12 amino acids. Germline CDR1 and CDR2: MDHEN and SYDVKM. V was trimmed by 3 bases and J by 6 bases, leaving 8 bases between them. The CDR3 spells CASSLASSEAFF. DNA for the CDR3: TGTGCCAGCAGTTTGGCCTCCTCTGAAGCTTTCTTT.

In nucleotides, the CDR3 is TGCGCCAGCAGCCAAGTTGAGTTGGTGAACACTGAAGCTTTCTTT. Amino acid sequence: CASSQVELVNTEAFF. The chain uses TRBV4-1 and TRBJ1-1; D not certain. This CDR3 comprises 15 residues. Per the germline V gene, CDR1 is MGHRA and CDR2 is YSYEKL. V dropped 1 base and J dropped 0 bases, with 9 bases sitting between them.